The 5 T cell receptor beta chains below come from one sample, sequenced in a study of blood T cell repertoires in COVID-19. The data were produced by immunoSEQ multiplex PCR, yet TCRdb's version contains in-frame clones alone and is incomplete. The sample lists some 340,000 clones; approximately 90% were seen once. What was sequenced was PBMCs or T cells enriched from blood (not recorded which). The receptors come from a woman in her twenties or thirties who had been exposed to COVID-19.

The J gene is TRBJ1-2, the V gene TRBV13, with 7 bases lining up with TRBD1. CDR3 length equals 14 residues. V was pared by 0 bases and J by 4 bases, with 2 bases of the junction left unmatched. Germline CDR1 PRHDT, CDR2 FYEKMQ (reference sequence). This CDR3 reads CASSLGQGGYGYTF. CDR3 bases: TGTGCCAGCAGCTTAGGTCAGGGGGGCTATGGCTACACCTTC. The full variable domain, its missing parts supplied by reference TRBV13 and TRBJ1-2, is AAGVIQSPRHLIKEKRETATLKCYPIPRHDTVYWYQQGPGQDPQFLISFYEKMQSDKGSIPDRFSAQQFSDYHSELNMSSLELGDSALYFCASSLGQGGYGYTFGSGTRLTVV.

The chain employs TRBV3-1 (or the pseudogene TRBV3-2) and TRBJ2-5; TRBD2 agrees at 11 bases. This CDR3 is 17 amino acids long. J lost 5 bases, V lost 2 bases, and 10 bases had no gene match. Germline V gives CDR1 LGHDT, CDR2 YNNKEL (reference sequence). The CDR3 sequence is CASSQLPSASGRETQYF. Here the CDR3 DNA reads TGTGCCAGCAGCCAACTCCCGTCCGCTAGCGGGAGGGAGACCCAGTACTTC.

The chain has TRBV25-1 and TRBJ1-5; D may be TRBD1 (5 bases). V was pared by 3 bases and J by 2 bases, with 11 bases between. Germline V gene lookup returns CDR1 MGHDK and CDR2 SYGVNS. The CDR3 extends over 15 amino acids. The CDR3 loop reads CASSESGVRNQPQHF. The CDR3 DNA reads TGTGCCAGCAGTGAGTCGGGGGTGCGCAATCAGCCCCAGCATTTT. The variable domain in full, completed from reference TRBV25-1 and TRBJ1-5, reads EADIYQTPRYLVIGTGKKITLECSQTMGHDKMYWYQQDPGMELHLIHYSYGVNSTEKGDLSSESTVSRIRTEHFPLTLESARPSHTSQYLCASSESGVRNQPQHFGDGTRLSIL.

CDR3 in amino acids: CASSPPTVAGYTF. As DNA, the CDR3 is TGTGCCAGCTCACCACCGACTGTAGCAGGCTACACCTTC. V gene TRBV18 combines with J gene TRBJ1-2; D unresolved. V shed 0 bases and J shed 8 bases, with 10 bases lying between them. The CDR3 spans 13 residues. Per the germline V gene, CDR1 is KGHSH and CDR2 is LQKENI.

This chain uses TRBV12-3 or TRBV12-4 with TRBJ2-5; D not certain. Trimming took 1 base from V and 4 from J, leaving 7 bases between them. This CDR3 has 13 amino acids. This CDR3 reads CASSLGPRETQYF. The CDR3 bases are TGTGCCAGCAGTTTAGGTCCGAGAGAGACCCAGTACTTC.